Ten or more counts support the clone carrying this T cell receptor beta chain. One junction end disagrees with the germline gene, perhaps due to a read error. This record belongs to a study of T cells in Graves' hyperthyroidism and ophthalmopathy. This CDR3 contains 16 residues. CDR1 SSHAT and CDR2 FNYEAQ come from the germline V gene (reference sequence). The CDR3 regions of TCR beta were amplified from RNA transcripts. A set of HTBI primers served as the primers for a first-round RT-PCR of the TCR CDR3. TCRdb reprocessed the multiplex PCR reads via MiXCR and lists one record per CDR3 protein. The sample has 300,000 to 450,000 distinct CDR3 sequences; around 25% are singletons.

The receptor's source is a man aged 50-59 years with Graves' hyperthyroidism. V usage is TRBV7-7 and J usage is TRBJ2-5; 9 bases align to TRBD2. The sample consisted of blood. This CDR3 reads CASSLVSGRFQETQYF. The CDR3, as DNA: TGTGCTAGCAGCTTAGTAAGCGGGAGGTTCCAAGAGACCCAGTACTTC.